This entry lists 3 T cell receptor beta chains sequenced from one sample in a study of CDR3 diversity in severe acne. MiXCR was run by TCRdb on the PCR reads, yielding one entry per CDR3 protein. Of more than 70,000 distinct CDR3 sequences listed, 45% to 50% were seen once; the top ten hold 10%. The sample was blood. The origin of the receptors is a male donor in good health, serving as a control.

V gene TRBV2 combines with J gene TRBJ1-6, with D possibly being TRBD1 (6 bases). Germline V gene sequence: CDR1 SNHLY, CDR2 FYNNEI. The CDR3 has 16 amino acids. The ends were cut back, 7 bases at V and 0 bases at J, with 13 bases in the middle. The DNA for the CDR3 is TGTGCCAGCAAAGGACAGTTGAGCTCCTATAATTCACCCCTCCACTTT. Its translation: CASKGQLSSYNSPLHF.

This clonotype was seen more than once but under ten times. The rearrangement links TRBV7-3 to TRBJ2-2; 7 bases line up with TRBD1. CDR1 and CDR2 from the germline V gene are SGHTA and FQGTGA. J gave up 0 bases and V 3 bases, and 10 bases lay outside the gene matches. This CDR3 is built from 18 residues. The CDR3 nucleotides read TGTGCCAGCAGCTTGTATCCCGGGACAGTAACGAACACCGGGGAGCTGTTTTTT. Encoded protein: CASSLYPGTVTNTGELFF.

This clonotype was seen only a few times. The chain uses TRBV10-3 and TRBJ1-4; D not resolved. V lost 0 bases, J lost 5 bases, and 10 bases lay in between. The CDR3 runs 15 residues. CDR1 is ENHRY and CDR2 is SYGVKD in the germline V gene. The CDR3 region has the DNA TGTGCCATCAGTGAGTCGATAGGGATCAATGAAAAACTGTTTTTT. Its protein product is CAISESIGINEKLFF.